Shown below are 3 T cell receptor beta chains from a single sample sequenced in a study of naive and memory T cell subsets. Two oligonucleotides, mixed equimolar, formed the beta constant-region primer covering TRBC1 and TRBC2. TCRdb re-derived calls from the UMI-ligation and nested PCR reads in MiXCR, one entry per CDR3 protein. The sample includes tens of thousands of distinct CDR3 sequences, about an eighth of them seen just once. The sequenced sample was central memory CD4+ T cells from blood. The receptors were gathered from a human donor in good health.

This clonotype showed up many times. CDR3 bases: TGTGCCAGCGGACCCGGACAGACTAATAATGAAAAACTGTTTTTT. Translated, it gives CASGPGQTNNEKLFF. The chain recombines TRBV9 with TRBJ1-4; D possibly corresponds to TRBD1 (6 bases). V lost 7 bases and J 4 bases, leaving 17 bases between the germline ends. From germline, CDR1 is SGDLS and CDR2 YYNGEE. CDR3 length equals 15 residues.

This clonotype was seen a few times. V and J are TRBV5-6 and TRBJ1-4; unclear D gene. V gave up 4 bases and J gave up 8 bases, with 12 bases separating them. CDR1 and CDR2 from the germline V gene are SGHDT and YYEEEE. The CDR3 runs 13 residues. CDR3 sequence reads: CASSRPSSEKLFF. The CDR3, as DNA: TGTGCCAGCAGCCGCCCCAGTTCCGAAAAACTGTTTTTT.

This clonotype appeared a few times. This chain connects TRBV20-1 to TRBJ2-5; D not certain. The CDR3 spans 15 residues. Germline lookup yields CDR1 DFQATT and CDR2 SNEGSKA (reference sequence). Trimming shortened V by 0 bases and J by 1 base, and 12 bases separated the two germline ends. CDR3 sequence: CSARDPSALQETQYF. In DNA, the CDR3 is TGCAGTGCTAGAGATCCGTCGGCACTCCAAGAGACCCAGTACTTC.